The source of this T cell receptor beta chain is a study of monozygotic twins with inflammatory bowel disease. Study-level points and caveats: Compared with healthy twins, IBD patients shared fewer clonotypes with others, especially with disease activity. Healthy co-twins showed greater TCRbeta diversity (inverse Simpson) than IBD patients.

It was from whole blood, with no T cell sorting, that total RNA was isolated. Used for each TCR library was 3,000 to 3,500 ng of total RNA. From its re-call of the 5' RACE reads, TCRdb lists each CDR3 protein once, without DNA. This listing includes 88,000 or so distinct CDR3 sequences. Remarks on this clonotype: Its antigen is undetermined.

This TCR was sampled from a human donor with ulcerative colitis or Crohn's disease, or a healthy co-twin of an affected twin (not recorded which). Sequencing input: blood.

CDR3 loop: CASSPGGGRETQYF. The gene calls are TRBV6-1 and TRBJ2-5; the D call of TRBD1 rests on TCRdb alone, since no DNA is present to check it. This CDR3 has 14 amino acids. Per the germline V gene, CDR1 is MNHNS and CDR2 is SASEGT.